This T cell receptor (beta chain) was documented in a study of tissue T cells after allogeneic stem cell transplantation. General study results and limits: Few T cell clones were shared across patients, but motif clusters showed tissue-specific shared signatures. Blood and spleen captured only part of the tissue TCR repertoire. Alloreactivity or antigen specificity of tissue TCRs was not determined; some clones might be host cells.

The repertoire was sequenced with immunoSEQ multiplex PCR; TCRdb's copy has only in-frame clones and lacks some. This table has 45,000 to 50,000 clones, around 70% appearing once. As for this clone: Its cognate antigen is unknown. The gene names here belong to mouse. Coverage ceases 1 residue before the CDR3 finishes, and the germline J gene fills in the end. Other DNA sequences in this sample translate to the same CDR3.

Germline V gene data show CDR1 as NSQYPW and CDR2 as LRSPGD (reference sequence). CDR3 size: 12 residues. V shed 1 base and J shed 4 bases, with 5 bases lying between them. The source material was sorted cells pooled from one or two spleens. This clonotype was sampled from a pool of C57BL/6 mice in good health. V and J are TRBV1 and TRBJ2-7; D unresolved. The chain's CDR3 is CTCSAGGYEQYF. CDR3 bases read: TGCACCTGCAGTGCAGGTGGTTATGAACAGTAC.